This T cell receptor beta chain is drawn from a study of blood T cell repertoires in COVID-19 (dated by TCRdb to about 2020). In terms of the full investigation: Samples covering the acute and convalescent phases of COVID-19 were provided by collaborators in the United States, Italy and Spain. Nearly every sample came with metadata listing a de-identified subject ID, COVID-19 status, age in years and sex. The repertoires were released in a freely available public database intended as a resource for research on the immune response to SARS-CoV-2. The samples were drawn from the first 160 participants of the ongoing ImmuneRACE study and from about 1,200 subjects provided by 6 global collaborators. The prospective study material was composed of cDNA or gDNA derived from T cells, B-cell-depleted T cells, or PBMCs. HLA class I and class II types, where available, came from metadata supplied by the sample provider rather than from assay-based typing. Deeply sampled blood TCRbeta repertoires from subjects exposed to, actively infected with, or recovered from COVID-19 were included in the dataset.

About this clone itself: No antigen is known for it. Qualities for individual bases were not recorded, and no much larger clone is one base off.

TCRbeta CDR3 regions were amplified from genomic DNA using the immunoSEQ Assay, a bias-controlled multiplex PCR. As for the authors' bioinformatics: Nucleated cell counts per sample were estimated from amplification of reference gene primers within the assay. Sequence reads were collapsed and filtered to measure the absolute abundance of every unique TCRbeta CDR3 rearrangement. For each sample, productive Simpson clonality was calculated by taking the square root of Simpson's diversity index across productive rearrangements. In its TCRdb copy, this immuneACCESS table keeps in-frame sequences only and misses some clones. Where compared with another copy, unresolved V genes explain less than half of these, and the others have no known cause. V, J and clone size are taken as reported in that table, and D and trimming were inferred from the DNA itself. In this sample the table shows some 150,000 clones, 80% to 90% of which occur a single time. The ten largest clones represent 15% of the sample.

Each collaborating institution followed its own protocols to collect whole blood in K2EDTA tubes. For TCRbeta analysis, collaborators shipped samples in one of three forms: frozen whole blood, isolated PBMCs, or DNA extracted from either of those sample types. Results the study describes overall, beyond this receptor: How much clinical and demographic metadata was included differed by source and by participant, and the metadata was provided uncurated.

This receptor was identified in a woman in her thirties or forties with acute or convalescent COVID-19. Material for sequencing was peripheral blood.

The CDR3 region has the sequence CAVWGPGQQNTGELFF. The nucleotide sequence is given as TGTGCCGTATGGGGGCCGGGACAACAGAACACCGGGGAGCTGTTTTTT. The rearranged segments are TRBV28 and TRBJ2-2, with a tentative D gene TRBD1 over 6 matching bases. The CDR3 covers 16 residues, taking in both the cysteine and the phenylalanine. The read is trimmed to its CDR3 DNA, 48 bases read in frame from base 1. V and J are truncated by 11 bases and 1 base respectively, leaving an intervening sequence of 20 bases. From the germline V gene, CDR1 is MDHEN and CDR2 is SYDVKM.